This is a list of T cell receptor beta chains from one sample in a study of T cell changes during pregnancy in multiple sclerosis. Data came from immunoSEQ multiplex PCR; TCRdb stores just in-frame clones and leaves some out. The table includes fewer than 90,000 clones, just under 95% detected once. The sample here was peripheral blood, taken in the first trimester of pregnancy. These receptors were obtained from a female donor with multiple sclerosis, enrolled in a pregnancy study. The CDR3 runs from the conserved cysteine through the conserved F or W. The D gene is left open where the match is weak. For some rows the clone size is stated as once, few or many, or as a class when expanded; others skip it.

v_call	j_call	d_call	clone_size	cdr3_nt	cdr3_aa
TRBV9	TRBJ1-3	-	-	TGTGCCAGCAGCGGGGGACACTACTCTGGAAACACCATATATTTT	CASSGGHYSGNTIYF
TRBV30	TRBJ2-3	-	-	TGTGCCTGGAGCCGGGACTTTAGCACAGATACGCAGTATTTT	CAWSRDFSTDTQYF
TRBV15	TRBJ2-7	-	-	TGTGCCACCAGCAGAGAAGGAGGCGGCGCCCGAGGCGAGCAGTACTTC	CATSREGGGARGEQYF
TRBV7-8	TRBJ1-1	TRBD1	-	TGTGCCAGCAGCCCTGACAGGGCTCGGAACACTGAAGCTTTCTTT	CASSPDRARNTEAFF
TRBV7-6	TRBJ2-7	TRBD2	-	TGTGCCAGCAGCCTCCGTGGGGGGACTAGCGAGAGAGTTGTCGACTACGAGCAGTACTTC	CASSLRGGTSERVVDYEQYF
TRBV7-8	TRBJ2-7	TRBD1	-	TGTGCCAGCAGCTTCGACAGGGTGGGGGTCCGGGAGCAGTACTTC	CASSFDRVGVREQYF
TRBV5-4	TRBJ2-3	TRBD1	-	TGTGCCAGCAGCCCAGGGACAGGGGAAGGAGATACGCAGTATTTT	CASSPGTGEGDTQYF
TRBV6-6	TRBJ2-7	-	-	TGTGCCAGCAGCAGGGCCACAGGGGAGCAGTACTTC	CASSRATGEQYF
TRBV27	TRBJ2-2	TRBD2	-	TGTGCCAGCAGTTTCGGGGGGGTAGTCGGAATCACGAACACCGGGGAGCTGTTTTTT	CASSFGGVVGITNTGELFF
TRBV4-1	TRBJ2-1	-	-	TGCGCCAGCAGCCAAGAACCACTAGGTTACAATGAGCAGTTCTTC	CASSQEPLGYNEQFF
TRBV5-6	TRBJ2-2	TRBD2	-	TGTGCCAGCAGCAGAAGGTGGGCTAGCGGGATTGAGATCGGGGAGCTGTTTTTT	CASSRRWASGIEIGELFF
TRBV27	TRBJ1-2	-	-	TGTGCCAGCAGTTCATCGAGGGAAACGAACTATGGCTACACCTTC	CASSSSRETNYGYTF
TRBV7-3	TRBJ1-5	-	-	TGTGCCAGCAGCTTCGGACTTAATCAGCCCCAGCATTTT	CASSFGLNQPQHF
TRBV6-4	TRBJ2-3	TRBD2	-	TGTGCCAGCAGTGTAGCGGGAGGGCCAGATACGCAGTATTTT	CASSVAGGPDTQYF
TRBV19	TRBJ2-1	-	-	TGTGCCAGTAGTACCACAGTACTTTCCTACAATGAGCAGTTCTTC	CASSTTVLSYNEQFF
TRBV19	TRBJ2-3	-	-	TGTGCCAGTAGTGTCGGGGGTCGGACAGATACGCAGTATTTT	CASSVGGRTDTQYF
TRBV4-1	TRBJ2-7	TRBD2	-	TGCGCCAGCAGCCAAGTTCGAGAGGGACTAGCGGGAGATGAGCAGTACTTC	CASSQVREGLAGDEQYF
TRBV10-1	TRBJ1-1	-	-	TGCGCCAGCACCAAAAGGGGGGGCGCCGGCACTGAAGCTTTCTTT	CASTKRGGAGTEAFF
TRBV9	TRBJ2-3	TRBD2	-	TGTGCCAGCACCCTCACTTTTGAGGGGACTAGCGGAATAACAGATACGCAGTATTTT	CASTLTFEGTSGITDTQYF
TRBV4-1	TRBJ1-4	TRBD1	-	TGCGCCAGCAGCCAAAGTGGACAGGGTTGGAATGAAAAACTGTTTTTT	CASSQSGQGWNEKLFF
TRBV10-3	TRBJ2-7	-	once	TGTGCCATCAGCTTACAACGGGTCGACGACGAGCAGTACTTC	CAISLQRVDDEQYF
TRBV6-4	TRBJ1-6	-	-	TGTGCCAGCAGTGACGTCCACTCCTATAATTCACCCCTCCACTTT	CASSDVHSYNSPLHF
TRBV30	TRBJ1-1	-	few	TGTGCCTGGGGAGGTATGAACACTGAAGCTTTCTTT	CAWGGMNTEAFF
TRBV16	TRBJ1-5	-	-	TGTGCCAGCAGCCGCACAGGGACACAGCCCCAGCATTTT	CASSRTGTQPQHF
TRBV15	TRBJ1-1	TRBD1	-	TGTGCCACCAGCAGAGATCTGTTCAGAGGGGGCCTCGGGAGTGAAGCTTTCTTT	CATSRDLFRGGLGSEAFF
TRBV10-3	TRBJ1-1	-	-	TGTGCCATCAGTGAGGTGACAGGCTGGGGCACTGAAGCTTTCTTT	CAISEVTGWGTEAFF
TRBV2	TRBJ2-3	-	-	TGTGCCAGCAGTCCCAGCGCGACCCGAGGGTCAGATACGCAGTATTTT	CASSPSATRGSDTQYF
TRBV6-5	TRBJ1-2	-	-	TGTGCCAGCAGTTACTCATCCAGGGTTAATCTCTATGGCTACACCTTC	CASSYSSRVNLYGYTF
TRBV6-1	TRBJ1-2	-	-	TGTGCCAGCAGTGTGGGGGGTAACTATGGCTACACCTTC	CASSVGGNYGYTF
TRBV9	TRBJ1-2	-	-	TGTGCCAGCAGCGTAGATGGAGGAGGATATGGCTACACCTTC	CASSVDGGGYGYTF
TRBV25-1	TRBJ2-1	TRBD2	-	TGTGCCAGCAGTGAAGGCGGGAGGGCCCACAATGAGCAGTTCTTC	CASSEGGRAHNEQFF
TRBV28	TRBJ1-1	TRBD1	few	TGTGCCAGCACCCGGCAGGGGGCGGGCACTGAAGCTTTCTTT	CASTRQGAGTEAFF
TRBV5-4	TRBJ1-1	-	once	TGTGCCAGCAGCCTGCCTGGTGCCCCCGGCACTGAAGCTTTCTTT	CASSLPGAPGTEAFF
TRBV7-9	TRBJ2-3	TRBD1	-	TGTGCCAGCAGCTTAAAACGGCCAGGGGGCTCCCGGGGGGATACGCAGTATTTT	CASSLKRPGGSRGDTQYF
TRBV18	TRBJ2-4	-	-	TGTGCCAGCTCACCATCAGGGAGGAACATTCAGTACTTC	CASSPSGRNIQYF
TRBV7-3	TRBJ2-7	TRBD2	-	TGTGCCAGCAGCCCAACGGGGGGGAATTCCTACGAGCAGTACTTC	CASSPTGGNSYEQYF
TRBV29-1	TRBJ1-1	-	-	TGCAGCGTTGATCAGGGGTCGGGCACTGAAGCTTTCTTT	CSVDQGSGTEAFF
TRBV5-1	TRBJ1-1	-	-	TGCGCCAGCAGCGGGAGGGGCCGGACGAACACTGAAGCTTTCTTT	CASSGRGRTNTEAFF
TRBV5-4	TRBJ2-2	TRBD2	-	TGTGCCAGCAGCTCCGTGGGGGGGACCGGGGAGCTGTTTTTT	CASSSVGGTGELFF
TRBV9	TRBJ2-3	TRBD2	few	TGTGCCAGCAGCGGGACTAGGAGCACAGATACGCAGTATTTT	CASSGTRSTDTQYF
TRBV19	TRBJ2-3	-	-	TGTGCCAGTAGTATAGATACGGGACTCCGCACAGATACGCAGTATTTT	CASSIDTGLRTDTQYF
TRBV19	TRBJ1-5	TRBD1	-	TGTGCCAGTAGTAGAGGACAGGGGCCGGCCCAGCATTTT	CASSRGQGPAQHF
TRBV2	TRBJ2-7	-	-	TGTGCCAGCAGTACCACAGGTTACGAGCAGTACTTC	CASSTTGYEQYF
TRBV29-1	TRBJ1-2	TRBD1	-	TGCAGCGTTGACCCGACAGGGAGTGGCTACACCTTC	CSVDPTGSGYTF
TRBV9	TRBJ1-3	-	-	TGTGCCAGCAGCCCCAGGTTACCGGGAAACACCATATATTTT	CASSPRLPGNTIYF
TRBV5-1	TRBJ2-5	TRBD2	-	TGCGCCAGCAGCTTGTTGGGGCGGGGGGGCCCGGAGACCCAGTACTTC	CASSLLGRGGPETQYF
TRBV18	TRBJ1-1	TRBD1	-	TGTGCCAGCTCCCCGACAGGGGCGACTGAAGCTTTCTTT	CASSPTGATEAFF
TRBV9	TRBJ1-1	-	-	TGTGCCAGCAGCGTAGGTTCAGGCATGAACACTGAAGCTTTCTTT	CASSVGSGMNTEAFF
TRBV13	TRBJ1-1	-	-	TGTGCCAGCAGCTCGCAGGGTCGAACAGCTGAAGCTTTCTTT	CASSSQGRTAEAFF
TRBV29-1	TRBJ2-5	-	-	TGCAGCGTCAGGCCGCCTAACCAAGAGACCCAGTACTTC	CSVRPPNQETQYF
TRBV2	TRBJ2-5	TRBD2	-	TGTGCCAGCTCTCCGACTAGCGGGGGGAGAGAGACCCAGTACTTC	CASSPTSGGRETQYF
TRBV28	TRBJ2-2	-	-	TGTGCCAGCAGTTTAACTGGGGCGGGGCATCACACCGGGGAGCTGTTTTTT	CASSLTGAGHHTGELFF
TRBV5-5	TRBJ1-2	TRBD1	-	TGTGCCAGCAGCTCCCGGACAGGGCCCTATGGCTACACCTTC	CASSSRTGPYGYTF
TRBV18	TRBJ2-2	TRBD1	-	TGTGCCAGCTCCCGGGACAGGCCCAACACCGGGGAGCTGTTTTTT	CASSRDRPNTGELFF
TRBV15	TRBJ1-1	-	-	TGTGCCACCAGCCGCCCCACGCACAGAGCGAACACTGAAGCTTTCTTT	CATSRPTHRANTEAFF
TRBV30	TRBJ2-7	-	-	TGTGCCTGGAGCAAGGGGTCGGGCGAGCAGTACTTC	CAWSKGSGEQYF
TRBV2	TRBJ1-2	-	-	TGTGCCAGCAGTGAATGGCCAAACTATGGCTACACCTTC	CASSEWPNYGYTF
TRBV11-2	TRBJ1-2	-	-	TGTGCCAGCACCACCCAACCGGGGAGGGGGTCCTATGGCTACACCTTC	CASTTQPGRGSYGYTF
TRBV30	TRBJ1-5	-	once	TGTGCCTGGAGTTTGAGTCTCAGCAATCAGCCCCAGCATTTT	CAWSLSLSNQPQHF
TRBV28	TRBJ2-7	TRBD2	-	TGTGCCAGCACCGACTCGGGACTAGCGAGATACGAGCAGTACTTC	CASTDSGLARYEQYF